This T cell receptor (beta chain) was captured by sequencing in a study of cytomegalovirus exposure and HLA in healthy donors. Both 60 Vbeta primers and 13 Jbeta primers went into the PCR. TCRdb's table, derived via immunoSEQ multiplex PCR, lists solely in-frame clones and lacks some. Here the sample spans roughly 120,000 clones, 60% to 85% being singletons. Worth noting for this clone: Antigen: not known.

Trimming shortened V by 1 base and J by 2 bases, and 18 bases separated the two germline ends. The V gene's germline CDR1 is MNHEY and CDR2 SMNVEV (reference sequence). The length of the CDR3 is 18 residues. Healthy bone marrow donors made up the donors. Donors sampled were nominally healthy, though unrecorded immune exposures were likely. Study findings and constraints: Some TCR beta chains (roughly 160 of them) were listed as cytomegalovirus-associated. Being indistinguishable, some V segments were excluded, TRBV6-2 and TRBV6-3 among them.

This chain uses TRBV27 with TRBJ1-5; D is uncertain. The receptor was derived from a woman in her late teens or twenties in good health and CMV-seronegative. Sequenced input: PBMCs. The CDR3: CASSLYAAEWQGNQPQHF. The CDR3 DNA follows: TGTGCCAGCAGTTTATACGCCGCCGAGTGGCAGGGCAATCAGCCCCAGCATTTT.